The subject of this entry is one TCR beta chain. TCRdb itself ran the reads through MiXCR, one entry per CDR3 protein. This sample has some 180,000 distinct CDR3 sequences; approximately 18% occur once, and the top ten carry roughly a quarter. The CDR3 totals 10 residues. Germline V gives CDR1 SGHTA, CDR2 FQGNSA. Between the trimmed V and J ends, which lost 5 bases and 8 bases, there was a span of 6 bases. The sample is drawn from a study of T cell repertoires in cytomegalovirus infection. Sequenced: CD8+ T cells from PBMCs. The V call is TRBV7-2, the J call TRBJ1-1; D may be TRBD1 (5 bases). The receptor's source is a human donor in good health (CMV status not recorded). Some clones in this sample may be carry-over from other donors' samples. CDR3 in amino acids: CASSRGEAFF. CDR3 coding DNA: TGTGCCAGCAGCCGGGGGGAAGCTTTCTTT.